These 29 T cell receptor beta chains were sequenced from one sample in a study of CD8+ T cells in alopecia areata. The sequencing template was cDNA reverse transcribed from extracted RNA. The protocol was immunoSEQ multiplex PCR, while the TCRdb copy is restricted to in-frame clones and leaves out a portion. The profile shows some 170,000 clones, about three fifths of them singletons. This sample's treatment: oral pan-JAK inhibitor, 5-10 mg twice daily. The material was CD4+ T cells sorted from blood, obtained at approximately week 61, from a patient treated with tofacitinib. The receptors derive from a human donor with alopecia areata.

In its sample, this clone was seen a few times. This chain connects TRBV10-3 to TRBJ2-7; D is unresolved. The CDR3 has 13 residues. Between the trimmed V and J ends, which lost 11 bases and 0 bases, there was a span of 14 bases. Germline assignment: CDR1 ENHRY and CDR2 SYGVKD. CDR3 sequence reads: CAVRKESSYEQYF. The CDR3, as DNA: TGTGCCGTCCGGAAGGAAAGCTCCTACGAGCAGTACTTC.

This sequence joins TRBV2 and TRBJ1-4, with D possibly matching TRBD1 (6 bases). The germline V and J ends were trimmed by 6 bases and 5 bases, with 13 bases remaining between them. The CDR3 is 14 residues long. CDR1 is SNHLY and CDR2 is FYNNEI in the germline V gene. The CDR3 reads CASRLDSLNEKLFF. The CDR3 DNA reads TGTGCCAGCAGATTGGACAGCTTAAATGAAAAACTGTTTTTT.

As DNA, the CDR3 is TGTGCCACCAGCAGAGTTGAAGGGAACTCCTACGAGCAGTACTTC. Its protein product is CATSRVEGNSYEQYF. The rearrangement uses TRBV15 and TRBJ2-7; D is unresolved. The CDR3 consists of 15 residues. V lost 1 base, J lost 0 bases, and 10 bases lay in between. Germline V gene data show CDR1 as LNHNV and CDR2 as YYDKDF (reference sequence). The whole variable domain, filled in from reference TRBV15 and TRBJ2-7, reads DAMVIQNPRYQVTQFGKPVTLSCSQTLNHNVMYWYQQKSSQAPKLLFHYYDKDFNNEADTPDNFQSRRPNTSFCFLDIRSPGLGDTAMYLCATSRVEGNSYEQYFGPGTRLTVT.

This clone has only a few counts. V usage is TRBV5-4 and J usage is TRBJ2-3, with TRBD2 identical over 12 bases. Trimming cost V 4 bases and J 4 bases; bases outside gene matches: 7. Germline CDR1 SGHNT, CDR2 YYREEE (reference sequence). This CDR3 region has 16 residues. The DNA of the CDR3 is TGTGCCAGCAGCCCCCGGCTAGCGGGGGGGCCAGATACGCAGTATTTT. Amino acid sequence: CASSPRLAGGPDTQYF.

The CDR3 region has the DNA TGTGCCTGGAGGGGCAGCAGTGACAATCAGCCCCAGCATTTT. Amino acids: CAWRGSSDNQPQHF. The V call is TRBV30, the J call TRBJ1-5; D gene unclear. Trimming took off 3 bases at V and 3 bases at J, with 12 bases between the two ends. CDR3 size: 14 residues. The germline gives CDR1 GTSNPN, CDR2 SVGIG (reference sequence).

Concerning this clone: This sample also contains other DNA sequences that code for the same CDR3. J is TRBJ2-5 and V is TRBV20-1; no reliable D call. V lost 5 bases, J lost 5 bases, and 6 bases lay in between. This CDR3 region has 10 residues. Germline loops: CDR1 DFQATT, CDR2 SNEGSKA (reference sequence). The DNA of the CDR3 is TGCAGTGCTGGCGAGGAGACCCAGTACTTC. It translates to CSAGEETQYF.

V gene TRBV5-6 combines with J gene TRBJ2-3, with 8 bases identical to TRBD1. Germline CDR1 and CDR2: SGHDT and YYEEEE. V dropped 3 bases and J dropped 2; count of bases not matched to a gene: 5. This CDR3 comprises 15 residues. In DNA, the CDR3 is TGTGCCAGCAGCTATGGACAGGGCTTCACAGATACGCAGTATTTT. Amino acids: CASSYGQGFTDTQYF.

This chain connects TRBV5-6 to TRBJ2-5, with D possibly matching TRBD2 (6 bases). The germline gives CDR1 SGHDT, CDR2 YYEEEE. CDR3 size: 16 residues. The V end lost 3 bases, the J end lost 7 bases, and 22 bases lay between the germline ends. CDR3: CASSWGSGGAPGTQYF. CDR3 coding DNA: TGTGCCAGCAGCTGGGGCTCTGGCGGGGCCCCGGGGACCCAGTACTTC.

This rearrangement joins TRBV14 to TRBJ2-7; 10 bases agree with TRBD1. The CDR3 consists of 15 residues. In germline, CDR1 is SGHDN, CDR2 FVKESK. V shed 4 bases and J 2 bases; nucleotides not matched to a gene: 5. The CDR3 DNA reads TGTGCCAGCAGCCGGGACAGGGGCCTTACCTACGAGCAGTACTTC. Protein sequence: CASSRDRGLTYEQYF.

This clone was observed a handful of times. V is TRBV29-1 and J is TRBJ1-1; weak D call: TRBD1 (5 bases). CDR1 is SQVTM, CDR2 ANQGSEA, per germline. CDR3 length: 15 amino acids. V was trimmed by 4 bases and J by 0 bases, leaving 15 bases between them. The CDR3 region has the DNA TGCAGCGTTGGACAGTCGGGCGTCTTGAACACTGAAGCTTTCTTT. Translating gives CSVGQSGVLNTEAFF. The complete variable domain, with remaining parts taken from reference TRBV29-1 and TRBJ1-1, reads SAVISQKPSRDICQRGTSLTIQCQVDSQVTMMFWYRQQPGQSLTLIATANQGSEATYESGFVIDKFPISRPNLTFSTLTVSNMSPEDSSIYLCSVGQSGVLNTEAFFGQGTRLTVV.

V and J are TRBV4-2 and TRBJ2-1, with TRBD2 matching 15 bases. Germline CDR1 LGHNA, CDR2 YNFKEQ. V was clipped by 1 base and J by 5 bases; unmatched bases: 9. The CDR3 is made up of 19 amino acids. The CDR3 loop reads CASSQGTSGGARRDNEQFF. The DNA for the CDR3 is TGTGCCAGCAGCCAAGGGACTAGCGGGGGGGCCCGGCGCGACAATGAGCAGTTCTTC.

The chain employs TRBV30 and TRBJ1-1; 8 nucleotides align to TRBD1. The germline gives CDR1 GTSNPN, CDR2 SVGIG (reference sequence). Trimming removed 3 bases from V and 0 bases from J; junction bases left unmatched: 3. The CDR3 extends over 14 amino acids. CDR3 nucleotides: TGTGCCTGGAGGACAGGGGACATGAACACTGAAGCTTTCTTT. This translates into CAWRTGDMNTEAFF. The complete variable domain, with remaining parts taken from reference TRBV30 and TRBJ1-1, reads SQTIHQWPATLVQPVGSPLSLECTVEGTSNPNLYWYRQAAGRGLQLLFYSVGIGQISSEVPQNLSASRPQDRQFILSSKKLLLSDSGFYLCAWRTGDMNTEAFFGQGTRLTVV.

V gene TRBV2 combines with J gene TRBJ2-7; 14 nucleotides agree with TRBD2. This CDR3 spans 16 amino acids. CDR1 and CDR2 from the germline V gene are SNHLY and FYNNEI. V dropped 4 bases and J dropped 6; count of bases not matched to a gene: 8. The CDR3 DNA follows: TGTGCCAGCAGTGCCGGGACTAGCGGGAGTAGGAGCGAGCAGTACTTC. This translates into CASSAGTSGSRSEQYF. Variable domain in full (rest from reference TRBV2 and TRBJ2-7): EPEVTQTPSHQVTQMGQEVILRCVPISNHLYFYWYRQILGQKVEFLVSFYNNEISEKSEIFDDQFSVERPDGSNFTLKIRSTKLEDSAMYFCASSAGTSGSRSEQYFGPGTRLTVT.

This clone was picked up a small number of times. This chain links TRBV6-1 with TRBJ2-7, with TRBD1 identical over 7 bases. The J segment lost 3 bases and the V segment lost 6 bases, leaving 14 bases of the junction unmatched. The germline CDR1 and CDR2 sequences are MNHNS and SASEGT. There are 16 residues in the CDR3. The CDR3, as DNA: TGTGCCAGCAGGGAAATAACAGGGGCCTCTCTCTACGAGCAGTACTTC. This gives the protein CASREITGASLYEQYF.

V usage is TRBV29-1 and J usage is TRBJ2-7; 9 bases are shared with TRBD1. The CDR3 loop spans 13 amino acids. Unmatched junction bases numbered 7, after V lost 6 bases and J lost 4 bases. The germline CDR1 and CDR2 sequences are SQVTM and ANQGSEA. DNA for the CDR3: TGCAGCGTAAGGGACAGGGTTTCGTACGAGCAGTACTTC. Its protein product is CSVRDRVSYEQYF.

V is TRBV20-1 and J is TRBJ2-5; D ambiguous. This CDR3 spans 10 amino acids. Looked up from germline, CDR1 is DFQATT and CDR2 is SNEGSKA (reference sequence). The germline V and J ends were trimmed by 2 bases and 11 bases, with 9 bases remaining between them. CDR3 sequence reads: CSARMSEQYF. The CDR3 nucleotides are TGCAGTGCTAGAATGAGTGAGCAGTACTTC.

The chain has TRBV7-2 and TRBJ2-5; D is undetermined. Germline V gene data show CDR1 as SGHTA and CDR2 as FQGNSA. The CDR3 spans 13 residues. The V gene lost 4 bases and the J gene lost 2 bases, with 8 bases spanning the gap. This CDR3 reads CASSWERQETQYF. CDR3 DNA: TGTGCCAGCAGCTGGGAACGGCAAGAGACCCAGTACTTC.

This clone has a handful of counts. CDR3 region: CASRPRTGTDTQYF. In DNA, the CDR3 is TGCGCCAGCAGACCCAGGACAGGCACAGATACGCAGTATTTT. The chain links TRBV5-1 to TRBJ2-3; a weak D match, TRBD1 (6 bases). Germline assignment: CDR1 SGHRS and CDR2 YFSETQ. The CDR3 is 14 residues long. V was shortened by 5 bases and J by 1 base, with 11 bases between the two germline ends.

The CDR3 loop is CASSRGQDRWAKNIQYF. The CDR3 DNA sequence: TGTGCCAGCAGCCGCGGGCAGGACAGATGGGCCAAAAACATTCAGTACTTC. The chain combines TRBV7-9 with TRBJ2-4; D perhaps matches TRBD1 (6 bases). The V gene's germline CDR1 is SEHNR and CDR2 FQNEAQ (reference sequence). The CDR3 has 17 amino acids. Deletions cut 5 bases from V and 1 base from J, with 18 bases between.

The chain is built from TRBV4-1 and TRBJ1-5; 7 bases are shared with TRBD1. The V gene end was trimmed by 1 base and the J gene end by 4 bases; junction bases not matched to a gene: 1. This CDR3 contains 14 residues. From germline, CDR1 is MGHRA and CDR2 YSYEKL. The CDR3 is CASSQVDRNQPQHF. The CDR3 DNA follows: TGCGCCAGCAGCCAAGTGGACAGGAATCAGCCCCAGCATTTT.

This chain uses TRBV11-2 with TRBJ2-1; D may be TRBD1 (5 bases). Per the germline V gene, CDR1 is SGHAT and CDR2 is FQNNGV. Trimming left V 6 bases short and J 8 bases short, with 17 bases between. The CDR3 totals 14 residues. The CDR3 sequence: CASRWGLVVDEQFF. For the CDR3, the DNA is TGTGCCAGCAGATGGGGCCTCGTGGTTGATGAGCAGTTCTTC. Full variable domain (missing parts from reference TRBV11-2 and TRBJ2-1): EAGVAQSPRYKIIEKRQSVAFWCNPISGHATLYWYQQILGQGPKLLIQFQNNGVVDDSQLPKDRFSAERLKGVDSTLKIQPAKLEDSAVYLCASRWGLVVDEQFFGPGTRLTVL.

The genes are TRBV6-5 and TRBJ1-2; unclear D gene. CDR1 MNHEY and CDR2 SVGAGI come from the germline V gene. V was shortened by 2 bases and J by 2 bases, with 9 bases between the two germline ends. The CDR3 contains 14 residues. CDR3 region: CASSYGRENYGYTF. CDR3 DNA: TGTGCCAGCAGTTACGGGAGGGAGAACTATGGCTACACCTTC.

CDR3 region: CASSWIPDPQETQYF. CDR3 DNA sequence: TGTGCCAGCAGTTGGATTCCGGACCCCCAAGAGACCCAGTACTTC. The chain combines TRBV6-5 with TRBJ2-5; D gene ambiguous. This CDR3 spans 15 amino acids. From germline, CDR1 is MNHEY and CDR2 SVGAGI. The germline V and J ends were trimmed by 4 bases and 1 base, with 13 bases remaining between them.

The chain employs TRBV6-1 and TRBJ1-1; D perhaps matches TRBD1 (6 bases). V gave up 7 bases and J gave up 4 bases, with 16 bases separating them. The CDR3 has 14 residues. CDR1 and CDR2 from the germline V gene are MNHNS and SASEGT. CDR3 sequence reads: CASNWDNLGTEAFF. The DNA of the CDR3 is TGTGCCAGCAATTGGGACAACTTGGGCACTGAAGCTTTCTTT.

This clone occurred a few times. V usage is TRBV6-1 and J usage is TRBJ2-3, with 10 positions matching TRBD2. J was trimmed by 4 bases and V by 1 base; bases with no gene match: 5. CDR3 length: 16 residues. Germline assignment: CDR1 MNHNS and CDR2 SASEGT. The CDR3 here is CASSEVPSGGADTQYF. The CDR3, as DNA: TGTGCCAGCAGTGAAGTCCCTAGCGGGGGCGCAGATACGCAGTATTTT.

J is TRBJ2-7 and V is TRBV6-5; 7 positions match TRBD2. From germline, CDR1 is MNHEY and CDR2 SVGAGI. This CDR3 comprises 15 residues. The J segment lost 3 bases and the V segment lost 4 bases, leaving 9 bases of the junction unmatched. Written as DNA, the CDR3 is TGTGCCAGCAGTTGGAATGGCGGGGGTTACTACGAGCAGTACTTC. Protein product: CASSWNGGGYYEQYF.

V usage is TRBV10-3 and J usage is TRBJ2-7; 7 bases match TRBD1. CDR3 length equals 13 residues. Trimming took 11 bases from V and 6 from J; bases not matched to a gene: 13. CDR1 and CDR2 from the germline V gene are ENHRY and SYGVKD. Here the CDR3 reads CASKTGRRSEQYF. The CDR3, as DNA: TGTGCCTCGAAGACAGGGCGAAGAAGCGAGCAGTACTTC.

The rearrangement uses TRBV10-3 and TRBJ1-5, with D perhaps matching TRBD1 (5 bases). Germline CDR1 ENHRY, CDR2 SYGVKD. The length of the CDR3 is 15 residues. The V gene lost 0 bases and the J gene lost 5 bases, with 11 bases spanning the gap. CDR3 nucleotide sequence: TGTGCCATCAGTGAGTCAGGAGGGGTCGATCAGCCCCAGCATTTT. Protein sequence: CAISESGGVDQPQHF.

V gene TRBV6-5 combines with J gene TRBJ1-4, with a tentative D call TRBD1 (6 bases). Trimming took off 6 bases at V and 1 base at J, with 9 bases between the two ends. The CDR3 is 14 residues long. The germline V gene has CDR1 MNHEY and CDR2 SVGAGI. In nucleotides, the CDR3 is TGTGCCAGCAGACAGGGTATAACTAATGAAAAACTGTTTTTT. Translating gives CASRQGITNEKLFF.